The 28 T cell receptor beta chains below come from one sample, sequenced in a study of human T cells and chemical hapten exposure. Before extraction, the whole blood was not fractionated, and total RNA was taken from it. TCRdb itself ran the 5' RACE reads through MiXCR, one entry per CDR3 protein. The sample records roughly 81,000 distinct CDR3 sequences, 15% to 20% being singletons. Receptors were obtained from a female donor in good health.

The gene calls are TRBV20-1 and TRBJ2-3; 9 bases match TRBD2. The CDR3 spans 16 residues. The junction had 16 bases not matched to a gene; V was cut back by 6 bases and J by 6 bases. Germline V gives CDR1 DFQATT, CDR2 SNEGSKA (reference sequence). The CDR3, as DNA: TGCAGTGCCACGAAGAGATGGCGGGGGGGCATGGATACGCAGTATTTT. Its protein product is CSATKRWRGGMDTQYF.

The chain couples TRBV20-1 to TRBJ1-2; possible D gene TRBD1, 5 bases. This CDR3 comprises 14 residues. Trimming shortened V by 5 bases and J by 0 bases, and 13 bases separated the two germline ends. Germline lookup yields CDR1 DFQATT and CDR2 SNEGSKA (reference sequence). The CDR3 sequence is CSAQPGLANYGYTF. In DNA form, the CDR3 reads TGCAGTGCTCAGCCAGGGTTAGCTAACTATGGCTACACCTTC.

This chain links TRBV2 with TRBJ2-3; D remains ambiguous. The CDR3 runs 12 residues. The V and J ends lost 1 base and 11 bases respectively, with 10 bases between them. CDR1 and CDR2 (germline): SNHLY, FYNNEI. The CDR3, as DNA: TGTGCCAGCAGTGAAGACCCCCTAATGCAGTATTTT. This sequence encodes CASSEDPLMQYF.

The sample holds a few counts of this clonotype. The V gene is TRBV2, the J gene TRBJ1-1; 7 nucleotides line up with TRBD1. The CDR3 has 13 residues. Germline V gives CDR1 SNHLY, CDR2 FYNNEI. V lost 6 bases to trimming and J lost 7 bases; unmatched junction nucleotides: 8. CDR3 region: CASSPTGEHEAFF. CDR3 DNA sequence: TGTGCCAGCAGCCCCACAGGGGAGCATGAAGCTTTCTTT.

In this sample, this clonotype turned up many times. CDR3: CASSQESLQGNYGYTF. The CDR3 coding sequence is TGTGCCAGCAGCCAAGAATCTCTACAGGGGAACTATGGCTACACCTTC. V is TRBV3-1 and J is TRBJ1-2, with TRBD1 identical over 7 bases. The CDR3 spans 16 residues. Germline CDR1 LGHDT, CDR2 YNNKEL (reference sequence). The junction had 6 bases not matched to a gene; V was cut back by 0 bases and J by 2 bases.

This clonotype was recorded only once. The chain couples TRBV3-1 to TRBJ2-5; D tentatively fits TRBD1 or TRBD2 (5 bases each). The CDR3 covers 15 residues. CDR1 and CDR2 (germline): LGHDT, YNNKEL (reference sequence). The V end was cut by 4 bases, the J end by 1 base, with 13 bases between. CDR3 region: CASSRASGPQETQYF. The CDR3 coding sequence is TGTGCCAGCAGCCGCGCTTCGGGGCCCCAAGAGACCCAGTACTTC.

This rearrangement joins TRBV27 to TRBJ2-2, with TRBD2 matching 14 bases. CDR1 is MNHEY, CDR2 SMNVEV, per germline (reference sequence). The CDR3 spans 19 residues. V lost 6 bases, J lost 5 bases, and 14 bases stayed unmatched. The CDR3 DNA follows: TGTGCCAGCAGCCCGCTTGGACTAGCGGGAGGTAGTGTGACCGGGGAGCTGTTTTTT. Its translation is CASSPLGLAGGSVTGELFF.

This clonotype was recorded a few times. The gene calls are TRBV20-1 and TRBJ1-1, with TRBD1 as a possible D gene (6 bases). The germline V and J ends were trimmed by 4 bases and 2 bases, with 11 bases remaining between them. Germline loops: CDR1 DFQATT, CDR2 SNEGSKA (reference sequence). The CDR3 runs 13 residues. CDR3 residues: CSATGTFNTEAFF. In DNA form, the CDR3 reads TGCAGTGCTACGGGGACATTTAACACTGAAGCTTTCTTT.

The J gene is TRBJ2-2, the V gene TRBV20-1; D remains ambiguous. Germline V lookup: CDR1 DFQATT, CDR2 SNEGSKA (reference sequence). V lost 5 bases, J lost 7 bases, and 14 bases lay in between. This CDR3 spans 13 amino acids. CDR3 in amino acids: CSAYRRRGGELFF. The CDR3 region has the DNA TGCAGTGCTTACCGAAGACGAGGCGGGGAGCTGTTTTTT.

V gene TRBV29-1 combines with J gene TRBJ2-6; D is ambiguous. Germline loops: CDR1 SQVTM, CDR2 ANQGSEA. This CDR3 is 14 amino acids long. V was cut by 2 bases and J by 0 bases, with 5 bases left in between. CDR3 protein: CSVEYGSGANVLTF. CDR3 sequence (DNA): TGCAGCGTTGAATATGGCTCTGGGGCCAACGTCCTGACTTTC.

V and J are TRBV20-1 and TRBJ1-3, with TRBD1 as a possible D gene (6 bases). CDR3 size: 15 residues. Germline loops: CDR1 DFQATT, CDR2 SNEGSKA (reference sequence). Trimming removed 1 base at V and 2 bases at J, with 12 bases between. CDR3 sequence (DNA): TGCAGTGCTAGAGCGGACAGCTTTACTGGAAACACCATATATTTT. Its translation is CSARADSFTGNTIYF.

V is TRBV12-3 or TRBV12-4 and J is TRBJ1-2, with 7 bases aligning to TRBD1. There are 13 residues in the CDR3. J lost 4 bases, V lost 6 bases, and 5 bases had no gene match. The CDR3 spells CASRWTGTYGYTF. DNA for the CDR3: TGTGCCAGCAGATGGACAGGCACCTATGGCTACACCTTC.

The rearrangement links TRBV12-3 or TRBV12-4 to TRBJ1-1; D is possibly TRBD1 (6 bases). V gave up 3 bases and J gave up 9 bases, with 11 bases separating them. This CDR3 spans 12 amino acids. The DNA of the CDR3 is TGTGCCAGCAGTTTGTCAGGGGCCCAAGCTTTCTTT. Translating gives CASSLSGAQAFF.

This clonotype was recorded a few times. The CDR3 spells CASSPWTGEAFF. CDR3 DNA: TGCGCCAGCAGCCCCTGGACAGGGGAAGCTTTCTTT. This rearrangement joins TRBV4-1 to TRBJ1-1; 8 bases align to TRBD1. Germline trimming cut 4 bases from V and 8 bases from J; bases unmatched to any gene: 3. This CDR3 spans 12 amino acids. The germline gives CDR1 MGHRA, CDR2 YSYEKL.

The V and J genes are TRBV7-2 and TRBJ2-1; possibly TRBD1 for D (7 bases). Trimming stripped 2 bases from V and 5 bases from J, with 13 bases between. The length of the CDR3 is 15 residues. Per the germline V gene, CDR1 is SGHTA and CDR2 is FQGNSA. The CDR3 is CASSLKGRGDNEQFF. For the CDR3, the DNA is TGTGCCAGCAGCTTAAAAGGCAGGGGGGACAATGAGCAGTTCTTC.

This clonotype showed up just a few times. This CDR3 is CASSSATSRETQYF. The DNA of the CDR3 is TGTGCCAGCAGCTCCGCGACTAGTCGGGAGACCCAGTACTTC. This chain connects TRBV12-3 or TRBV12-4 to TRBJ2-5; D perhaps matches TRBD2 (6 bases). The CDR3 contains 14 residues. Trimming removed 6 bases from V and 5 bases from J, with 16 bases in between.

The CDR3 reads CASSTLAGGRTGELFF. The CDR3, as DNA: TGTGCCAGCAGTACCCTAGCGGGGGGCCGCACCGGGGAGCTGTTTTTT. This rearrangement joins TRBV27 to TRBJ2-2; TRBD2 agrees at 11 bases. Germline V gives CDR1 MNHEY, CDR2 SMNVEV (reference sequence). The CDR3 consists of 16 residues. The V gene end was trimmed by 5 bases and the J gene end by 4 bases; junction bases not matched to a gene: 6.

This clonotype came up a few times. J is TRBJ1-2 and V is TRBV11-2, with a weak D call TRBD1 (6 bases). CDR3 size: 13 residues. The V gene lost 4 bases and the J gene lost 5 bases, with 11 bases spanning the gap. Germline CDR1 and CDR2: SGHAT and FQNNGV. The CDR3 nucleotides read TGTGCCAGCAGCTACACAGGGACTTATGGCTACACCTTC. It codes for CASSYTGTYGYTF.

This clonotype occurred a few times. CDR3 amino acids: CAWRAGAIGTPRTDTQYF. CDR3 DNA: TGTGCCTGGAGGGCCGGCGCGATCGGGACTCCGAGGACAGATACGCAGTATTTT. The V and J genes are TRBV30 and TRBJ2-3, with D perhaps TRBD2 (6 bases). The CDR3 is 18 residues long. Trimming left V 3 bases short and J 3 bases short, with 25 bases between. CDR1 is GTSNPN and CDR2 is SVGIG in the germline V gene (reference sequence). Based on the CDR3 plus reference TRBV30 and TRBJ2-3, the full variable domain is SQTIHQWPATLVQPVGSPLSLECTVEGTSNPNLYWYRQAAGRGLQLLFYSVGIGQISSEVPQNLSASRPQDRQFILSSKKLLLSDSGFYLCAWRAGAIGTPRTDTQYFGPGTRLTVL.

This clonotype was seen many times. The rearrangement uses TRBV28 and TRBJ2-1, with D possibly matching TRBD2 (5 bases). The CDR3 is made up of 13 amino acids. The V and J ends lost 4 bases and 2 bases respectively, with 6 bases between them. Germline V gives CDR1 MDHEN, CDR2 SYDVKM. The CDR3 region has the DNA TGTGCCAGCAGTTCCGGGGCCTACAATGAGCAGTTCTTC. Amino acids: CASSSGAYNEQFF.

This clonotype was picked up many times. The chain has TRBV27 and TRBJ1-1, with a tentative D call TRBD1 (6 bases). V lost 5 bases to trimming and J lost 3 bases, with 16 bases between them. The CDR3 spans 15 residues. The germline V gene encodes CDR1 MNHEY and CDR2 SMNVEV (reference sequence). The DNA for the CDR3 is TGTGCCAGCAGTCGGGGGCGACTCCGGGACACTGAAGCTTTCTTT. Translating gives CASSRGRLRDTEAFF.

This clonotype was seen more than once but under ten times. This rearrangement joins TRBV11-2 to TRBJ1-2; D is unclear. V lost 3 bases, J lost 3 bases, and 8 bases lay in between. Germline loops: CDR1 SGHAT, CDR2 FQNNGV. This CDR3 has 13 amino acids. The CDR3 sequence: CASSLDWDYGYTF. DNA for the CDR3: TGTGCCAGCAGCTTGGACTGGGACTATGGCTACACCTTC.

The chain is built from TRBV5-4 and TRBJ1-2; weak D call: TRBD1 (5 bases). Per the germline V gene, CDR1 is SGHNT and CDR2 is YYREEE (reference sequence). V was cut by 6 bases and J by 1 base, with 13 bases left in between. There are 14 residues in the CDR3. CDR3 protein: CASTPGGVNYGYTF. The CDR3 bases are TGTGCCAGCACCCCTGGAGGGGTTAACTATGGCTACACCTTC.

This chain links TRBV4-1 with TRBJ1-2, with unresolved D. This CDR3 region has 13 residues. V dropped 1 base and J dropped 4 bases, with 7 bases sitting between them. Germline lookup yields CDR1 MGHRA and CDR2 YSYEKL. CDR3 nucleotide sequence: TGCGCCAGCAGCCAAGTCAGTTTCTATGGCTACACCTTC. Translated: CASSQVSFYGYTF.

This chain joins TRBV20-1 and TRBJ2-7; the D is unclear. The CDR3 sequence is 16 residues long. V was trimmed by 4 bases and J by 0 bases, leaving 19 bases between them. Germline V gives CDR1 DFQATT, CDR2 SNEGSKA (reference sequence). Written as DNA, the CDR3 is TGCAGTGCTAAGGCCCGGAACTTCTCCAGCTCCTACGAGCAGTACTTC. Amino acids: CSAKARNFSSSYEQYF.

This clonotype was observed a few times. V usage is TRBV10-3 and J usage is TRBJ2-5; TRBD1 or TRBD2 may be the D gene (5 bases each). The V gene's germline CDR1 is ENHRY and CDR2 SYGVKD. Deletions cut 5 bases from V and 5 bases from J, with 9 bases between. The CDR3 is made up of 12 amino acids. The CDR3 coding sequence is TGTGCCATCAGTACCGGGGCGGAGACCCAGTACTTC. Translating gives CAISTGAETQYF.

The chain employs TRBV6-5 and TRBJ1-2; D is uncertain. The germline gives CDR1 MNHEY, CDR2 SVGAGI. V lost 4 bases and J lost 8, with 26 bases in between. This CDR3 contains 17 residues. The CDR3 region is CASSSDISGRSKRGYTF. CDR3 nucleotide sequence: TGTGCCAGCAGTTCTGATATCTCGGGCCGTTCGAAGAGGGGCTACACCTTC.

This clonotype was counted once. DNA for the CDR3: TGCAGTGCCCTCGTTGCCAGGGGAGATGAAAAACTGTTTTTT. Amino acid sequence: CSALVARGDEKLFF. The chain carries TRBV20-1 and TRBJ1-4; perhaps TRBD1 as D (6 bases). This CDR3 contains 14 residues. Germline CDR1 is DFQATT and CDR2 is SNEGSKA (reference sequence). The germline V and J ends were trimmed by 6 bases and 6 bases, with 17 bases remaining between them.